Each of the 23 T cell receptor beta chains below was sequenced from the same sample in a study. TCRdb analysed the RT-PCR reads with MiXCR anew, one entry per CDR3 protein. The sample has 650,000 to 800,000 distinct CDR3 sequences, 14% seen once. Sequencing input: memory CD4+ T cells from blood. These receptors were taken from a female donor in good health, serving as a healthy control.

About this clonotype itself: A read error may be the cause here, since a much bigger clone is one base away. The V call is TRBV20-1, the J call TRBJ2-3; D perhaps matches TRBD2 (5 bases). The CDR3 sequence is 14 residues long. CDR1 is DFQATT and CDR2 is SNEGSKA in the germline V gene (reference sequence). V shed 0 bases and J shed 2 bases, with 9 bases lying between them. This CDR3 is CSARDPGFTDTQYF. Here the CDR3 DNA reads TGCAGTGCTAGAGATCCGGGATTCACAGATACGCAGTATTTT.

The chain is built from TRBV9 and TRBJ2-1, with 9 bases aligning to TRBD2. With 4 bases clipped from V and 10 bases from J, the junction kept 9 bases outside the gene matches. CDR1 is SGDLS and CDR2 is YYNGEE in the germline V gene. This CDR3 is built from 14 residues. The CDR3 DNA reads TGTGCCAGCAGCTCTCCCCCGGGACTAGCAGAGCAGTTCTTC. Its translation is CASSSPPGLAEQFF.

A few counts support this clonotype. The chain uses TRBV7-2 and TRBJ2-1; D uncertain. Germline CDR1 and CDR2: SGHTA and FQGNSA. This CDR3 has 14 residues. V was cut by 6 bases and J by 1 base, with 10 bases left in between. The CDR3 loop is CASRPDKSYNEQFF. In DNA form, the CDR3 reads TGTGCCAGCAGGCCTGATAAATCCTACAATGAGCAGTTCTTC.

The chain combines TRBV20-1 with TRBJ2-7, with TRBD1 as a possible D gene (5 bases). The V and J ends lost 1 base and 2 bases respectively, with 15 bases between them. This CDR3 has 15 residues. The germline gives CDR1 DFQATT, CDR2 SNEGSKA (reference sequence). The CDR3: CSARGGTGRTYEQYF. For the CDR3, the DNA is TGCAGTGCTAGAGGGGGAACAGGTAGAACCTACGAGCAGTACTTC.

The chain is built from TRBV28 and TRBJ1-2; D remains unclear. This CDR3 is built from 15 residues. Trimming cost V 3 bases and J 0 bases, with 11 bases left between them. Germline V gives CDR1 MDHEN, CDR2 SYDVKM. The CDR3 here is CASSFIQLANYGYTF. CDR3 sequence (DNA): TGTGCCAGCAGTTTTATCCAGTTAGCTAACTATGGCTACACCTTC.

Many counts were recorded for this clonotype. The chain's CDR3 is CAVRTSGSDTDTQYF. The DNA of the CDR3 is TGTGCCGTTCGGACTAGTGGATCAGACACAGATACGCAGTATTTT. The V and J genes are TRBV10-3 and TRBJ2-3; TRBD2 agrees at 7 bases. CDR3 size: 15 residues. From germline, CDR1 is ENHRY and CDR2 SYGVKD. The V gene end was trimmed by 11 bases and the J gene end by 2 bases; junction bases not matched to a gene: 13.

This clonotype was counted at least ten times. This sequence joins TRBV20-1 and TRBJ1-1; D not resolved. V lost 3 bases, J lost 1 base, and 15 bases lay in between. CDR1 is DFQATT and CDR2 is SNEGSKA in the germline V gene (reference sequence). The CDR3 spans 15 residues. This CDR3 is CSARRSAATNTEAFF. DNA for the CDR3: TGCAGTGCTAGGCGGTCGGCGGCGACGAACACTGAAGCTTTCTTT.

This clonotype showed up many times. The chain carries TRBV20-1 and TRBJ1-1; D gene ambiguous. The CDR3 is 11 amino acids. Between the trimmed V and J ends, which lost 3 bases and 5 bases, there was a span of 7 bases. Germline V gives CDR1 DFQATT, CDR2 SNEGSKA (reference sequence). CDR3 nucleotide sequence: TGCAGTGCTAGGGTGTCGACTGAAGCTTTCTTT. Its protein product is CSARVSTEAFF.

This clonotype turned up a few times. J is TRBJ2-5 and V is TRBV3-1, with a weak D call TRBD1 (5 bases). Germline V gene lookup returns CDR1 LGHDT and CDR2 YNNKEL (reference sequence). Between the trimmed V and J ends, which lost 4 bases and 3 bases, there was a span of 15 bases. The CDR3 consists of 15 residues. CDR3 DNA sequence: TGTGCCAGCAGCCTATTCCAGGGCCGTAAAGAGACCCAGTACTTC. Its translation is CASSLFQGRKETQYF.

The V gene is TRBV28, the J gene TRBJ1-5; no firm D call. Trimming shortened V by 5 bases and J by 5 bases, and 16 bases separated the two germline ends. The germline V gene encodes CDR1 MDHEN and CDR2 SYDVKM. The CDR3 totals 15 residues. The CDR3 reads CASSPAGKRHQPQHF. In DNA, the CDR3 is TGTGCCAGCAGTCCGGCGGGGAAGAGGCATCAGCCCCAGCATTTT. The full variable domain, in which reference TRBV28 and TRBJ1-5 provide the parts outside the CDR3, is DVKVTQSSRYLVKRTGEKVFLECVQDMDHENMFWYRQDPGLGLRLIYFSYDVKMKEKGDIPEGYSVSREKKERFSLILESASTNQTSMYLCASSPAGKRHQPQHFGDGTRLSIL.

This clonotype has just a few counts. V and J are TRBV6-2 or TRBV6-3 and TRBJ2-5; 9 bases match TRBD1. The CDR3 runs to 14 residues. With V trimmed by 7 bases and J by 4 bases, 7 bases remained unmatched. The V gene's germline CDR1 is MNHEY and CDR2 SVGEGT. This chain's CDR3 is CASTLRGQGETQYF. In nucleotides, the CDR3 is TGTGCCAGCACCCTCAGGGGACAGGGAGAGACCCAGTACTTC.

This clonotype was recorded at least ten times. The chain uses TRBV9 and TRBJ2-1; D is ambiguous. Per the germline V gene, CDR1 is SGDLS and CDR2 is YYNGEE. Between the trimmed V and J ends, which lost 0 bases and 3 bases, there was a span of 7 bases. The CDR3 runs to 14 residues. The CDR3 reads CASSVATHYNEQFF. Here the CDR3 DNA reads TGTGCCAGCAGCGTAGCTACCCACTACAATGAGCAGTTCTTC.

Written as DNA, the CDR3 is TGTGCCAGCAGAGACAGCTCGCTAAACACCGGGGAGCTGTTTTTT. Translated, it gives CASRDSSLNTGELFF. The chain employs TRBV6-5 and TRBJ2-2; maybe TRBD1 (5 bases). Per germline, CDR1 MNHEY and CDR2 SVGAGI. The CDR3 totals 15 residues. V dropped 6 bases and J dropped 2 bases, with 13 bases sitting between them.

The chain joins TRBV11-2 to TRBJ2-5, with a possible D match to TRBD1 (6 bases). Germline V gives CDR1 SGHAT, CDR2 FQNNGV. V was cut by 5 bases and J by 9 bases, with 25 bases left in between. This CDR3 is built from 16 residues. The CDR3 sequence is CASSLGTRAAVRAQYF. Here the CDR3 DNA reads TGTGCCAGCAGCCTAGGGACAAGGGCTGCCGTAAGGGCCCAGTACTTC.

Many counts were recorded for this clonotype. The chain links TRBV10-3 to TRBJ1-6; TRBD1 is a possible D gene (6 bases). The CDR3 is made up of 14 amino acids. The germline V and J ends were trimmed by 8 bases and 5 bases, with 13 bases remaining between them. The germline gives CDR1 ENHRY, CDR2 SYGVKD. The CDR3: CAISPRGDNSPLHF. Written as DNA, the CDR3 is TGTGCCATCTCTCCAAGGGGGGATAATTCACCCCTCCACTTT.

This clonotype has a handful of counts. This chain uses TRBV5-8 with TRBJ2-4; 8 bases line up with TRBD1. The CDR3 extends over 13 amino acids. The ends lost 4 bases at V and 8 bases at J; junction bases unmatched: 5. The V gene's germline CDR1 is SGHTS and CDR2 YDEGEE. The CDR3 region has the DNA TGTGCCAGCAGCCCAGACAGGGGATACATTCAGTACTTC. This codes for CASSPDRGYIQYF.

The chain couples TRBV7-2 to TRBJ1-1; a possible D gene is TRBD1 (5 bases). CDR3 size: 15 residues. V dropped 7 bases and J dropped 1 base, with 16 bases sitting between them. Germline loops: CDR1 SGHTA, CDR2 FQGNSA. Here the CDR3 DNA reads TGTGCCAGCAACTCCTTCGGGAGGGGGAACACTGAAGCTTTCTTT. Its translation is CASNSFGRGNTEAFF.

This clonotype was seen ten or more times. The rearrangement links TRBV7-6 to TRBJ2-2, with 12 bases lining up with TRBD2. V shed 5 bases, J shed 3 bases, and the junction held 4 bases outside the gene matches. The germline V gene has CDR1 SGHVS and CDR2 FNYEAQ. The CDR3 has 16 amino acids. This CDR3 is CASSALAGGDTGELFF. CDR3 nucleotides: TGTGCCAGCAGCGCGCTAGCGGGAGGGGACACCGGGGAGCTGTTTTTT.

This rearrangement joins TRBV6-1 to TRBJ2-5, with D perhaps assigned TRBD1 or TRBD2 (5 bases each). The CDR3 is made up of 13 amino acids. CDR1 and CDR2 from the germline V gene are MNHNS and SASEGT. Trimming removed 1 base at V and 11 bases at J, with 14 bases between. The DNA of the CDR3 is TGTGCCAGCAGTGAAGAACGGGGCCGTAAACAGTACTTC. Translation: CASSEERGRKQYF.

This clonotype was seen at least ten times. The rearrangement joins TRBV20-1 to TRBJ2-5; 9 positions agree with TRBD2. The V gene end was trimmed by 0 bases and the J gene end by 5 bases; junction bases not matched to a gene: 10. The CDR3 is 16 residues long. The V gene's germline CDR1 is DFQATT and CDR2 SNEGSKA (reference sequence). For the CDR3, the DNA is TGCAGTGCTAGAGATAGGTTGGGAGCGGGAGGTGAGACCCAGTACTTC. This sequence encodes CSARDRLGAGGETQYF.

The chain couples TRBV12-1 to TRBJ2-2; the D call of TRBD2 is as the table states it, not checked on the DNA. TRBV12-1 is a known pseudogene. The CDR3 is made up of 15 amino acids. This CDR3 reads CASSNLTGGPGELFF. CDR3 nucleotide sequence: TGTGCCAGCAGCAATTTGACGGGAGGGCCGGGGGAGCTGTTTTTT.

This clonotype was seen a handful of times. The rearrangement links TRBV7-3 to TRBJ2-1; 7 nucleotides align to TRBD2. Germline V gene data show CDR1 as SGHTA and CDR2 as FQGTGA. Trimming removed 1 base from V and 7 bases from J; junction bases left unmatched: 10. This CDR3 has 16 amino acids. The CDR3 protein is CASSLMGGELANEQFF. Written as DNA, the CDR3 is TGTGCCAGCAGCTTAATGGGGGGGGAACTAGCGAATGAGCAGTTCTTC.

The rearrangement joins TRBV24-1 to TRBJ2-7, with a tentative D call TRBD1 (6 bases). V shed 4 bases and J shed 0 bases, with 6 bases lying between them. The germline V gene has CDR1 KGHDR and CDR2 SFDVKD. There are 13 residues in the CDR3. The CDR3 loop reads CATSETGSYEQYF. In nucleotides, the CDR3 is TGTGCCACCAGTGAGACAGGCTCCTACGAGCAGTACTTC.